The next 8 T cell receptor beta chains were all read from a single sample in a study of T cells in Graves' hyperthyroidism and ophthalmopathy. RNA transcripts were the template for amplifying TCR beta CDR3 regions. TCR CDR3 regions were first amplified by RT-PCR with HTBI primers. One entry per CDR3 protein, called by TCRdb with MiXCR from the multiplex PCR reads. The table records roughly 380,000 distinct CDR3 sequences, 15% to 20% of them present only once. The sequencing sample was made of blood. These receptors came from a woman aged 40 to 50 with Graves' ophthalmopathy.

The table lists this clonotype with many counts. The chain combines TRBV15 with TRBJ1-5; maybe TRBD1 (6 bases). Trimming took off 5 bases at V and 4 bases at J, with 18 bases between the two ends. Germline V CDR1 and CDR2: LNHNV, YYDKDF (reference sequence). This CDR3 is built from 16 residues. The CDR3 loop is CATSLTGGRGNQPQHF. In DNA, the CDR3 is TGTGCCACCAGCCTAACCGGGGGGAGGGGGAATCAGCCCCAGCATTTT.

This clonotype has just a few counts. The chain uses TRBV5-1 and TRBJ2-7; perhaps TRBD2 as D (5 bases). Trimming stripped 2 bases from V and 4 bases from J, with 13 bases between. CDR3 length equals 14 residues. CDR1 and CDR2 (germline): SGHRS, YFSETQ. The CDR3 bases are TGCGCCAGCAGCTTCCGGGAAGGATATTACGAGCAGTACTTC. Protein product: CASSFREGYYEQYF.

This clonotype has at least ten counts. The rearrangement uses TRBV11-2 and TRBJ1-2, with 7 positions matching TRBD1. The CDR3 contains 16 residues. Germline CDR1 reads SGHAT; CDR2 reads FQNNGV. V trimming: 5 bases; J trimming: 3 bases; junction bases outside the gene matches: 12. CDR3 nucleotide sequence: TGTGCCAGCAGCCCCACAGGGGACCTAGGGGACTATGGCTACACCTTC. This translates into CASSPTGDLGDYGYTF.

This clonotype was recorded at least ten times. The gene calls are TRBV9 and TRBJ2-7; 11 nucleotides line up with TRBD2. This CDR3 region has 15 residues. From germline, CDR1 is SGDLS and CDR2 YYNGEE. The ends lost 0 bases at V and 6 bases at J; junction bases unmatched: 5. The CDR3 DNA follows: TGTGCCAGCAGCGTAGAGGCTACTAGCGGGAGCGAGCAGTACTTC. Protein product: CASSVEATSGSEQYF.

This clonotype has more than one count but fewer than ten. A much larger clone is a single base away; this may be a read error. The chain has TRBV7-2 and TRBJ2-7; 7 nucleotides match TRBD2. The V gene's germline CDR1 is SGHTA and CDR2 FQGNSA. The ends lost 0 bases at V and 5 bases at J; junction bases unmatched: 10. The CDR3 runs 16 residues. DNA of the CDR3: TGTGCCAGCAGCTTAGCTGGGGCGGGAGTGTACAACGAGCAGTACTTC. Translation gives CASSLAGAGVYNEQYF.

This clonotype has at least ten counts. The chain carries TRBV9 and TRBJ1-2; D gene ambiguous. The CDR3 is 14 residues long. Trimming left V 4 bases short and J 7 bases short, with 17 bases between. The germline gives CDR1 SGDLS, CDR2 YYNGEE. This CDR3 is CASSSEAGAGGYTF. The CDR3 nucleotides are TGTGCCAGCAGCTCTGAGGCAGGAGCTGGTGGCTACACCTTC.

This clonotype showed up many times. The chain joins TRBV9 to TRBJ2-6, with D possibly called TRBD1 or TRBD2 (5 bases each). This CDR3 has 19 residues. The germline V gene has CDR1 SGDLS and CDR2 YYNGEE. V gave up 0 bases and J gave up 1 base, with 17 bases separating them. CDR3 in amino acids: CASSVEGRIGASGANVLTF. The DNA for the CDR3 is TGTGCCAGCAGCGTAGAGGGTAGGATCGGGGCGTCTGGGGCCAACGTCCTGACTTTC.

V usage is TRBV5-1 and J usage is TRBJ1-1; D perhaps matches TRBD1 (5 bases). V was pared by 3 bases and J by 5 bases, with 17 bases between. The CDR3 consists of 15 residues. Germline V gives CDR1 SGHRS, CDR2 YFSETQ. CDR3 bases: TGCGCCAGCAGCTACTCCGGGGCGGCGGGGACTGAAGCTTTCTTT. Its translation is CASSYSGAAGTEAFF.